The rows below give T cell receptor beta chains drawn from one sample of a study of CD8 T cells in Susac syndrome. TCRdb called the immunoSEQ multiplex PCR reads again in MiXCR, with one record for every CDR3 protein. Here the sample spans almost 450,000 distinct CDR3 sequences, roughly 85% being singletons. The sequenced sample consisted of CD8+ T cells from PBMCs. These receptors originate from a human donor with multiple sclerosis. Each CDR3 is given with its conserved first and last residue. The D gene is left open where the match is weak. For some rows the clone size is stated as once, few or many, or as a class when expanded; others skip it.

v_call	j_call	d_call	clone_size	cdr3_nt	cdr3_aa
TRBV18	TRBJ2-1	-	few	TGTGCCAGCTCACCAATAAGCTACAATGAGCAGTTCTTC	CASSPISYNEQFF
TRBV15	TRBJ2-7	TRBD2	-	TGTGCCACCAGCAGAGATGCTAGCGGGGGCCCATACGAGCAGTACTTC	CATSRDASGGPYEQYF
TRBV5-1	TRBJ1-2	-	-	TGCGCCAGCAGCTTGGTTGGGGCCCAGTGGGGCTACACCTTC	CASSLVGAQWGYTF
TRBV20-1	TRBJ2-5	-	-	TGCAGTGCTCGACGCGGATACGGACTCGCGACAGTACTCAACCAAGAGACCCAGTACTTC	CSARRGYGLATVLNQETQYF
TRBV3-1	TRBJ2-1	TRBD2	-	TGTGCCAGCAGCCAAGAGGGAGGGGAGGACAATGAGCAGTTCTTC	CASSQEGGEDNEQFF
TRBV12-2	TRBJ1-3	-	-	TGTGCAAGTCGCTTAATGACGGACTCTGGAAACACCATATATTTT	CASRLMTDSGNTIYF
TRBV3-1	TRBJ2-1	-	-	TGTGCCAGCAGCCAAGATCGGGGGACGAACAATGAGCAGTTCTTC	CASSQDRGTNNEQFF
TRBV29-1	TRBJ2-3	TRBD2	-	TGCAGCGTTGTGCGGGAGTTATCAGATACGCAGTATTTT	CSVVRELSDTQYF
TRBV25-1	TRBJ1-4	-	-	TGTGCCAGCAGTGACCCCCAGCAGGGTGGAACAACTAATGAAAAACTGTTTTTT	CASSDPQQGGTTNEKLFF
TRBV6-5	TRBJ1-1	TRBD1	-	TGTGCCAGCAGTTACGAAGTGGGACAGAAGGTAGCTTTCTTT	CASSYEVGQKVAFF
TRBV30	TRBJ2-1	TRBD1	-	TGTGCCTGGAGTGTGCCCCGAACAGGGGACTACAATGAGCAGTTCTTC	CAWSVPRTGDYNEQFF
TRBV5-5	TRBJ2-7	-	-	TGTGCCAGCAGCTACAAGGGAATCAGCTACGAGCAGTACTTC	CASSYKGISYEQYF
TRBV6-6	TRBJ2-6	-	-	TGTGCCAGCGCAACAGGGAGGAATTCTGGGGCCAACGTCCTGACTTTC	CASATGRNSGANVLTF
TRBV28	TRBJ2-1	-	few	TGTGCCAGCAGTTTAGTACGGAACTCCTACAATGAGCAGTTCTTC	CASSLVRNSYNEQFF
TRBV2	TRBJ2-7	TRBD2	-	TGTGCCAGCAGTCCCGGACTAGCGGGAGCGTACTACGAGCAGTACTTC	CASSPGLAGAYYEQYF
TRBV5-4	TRBJ2-2	-	once	TGTGCCAGCATCCCCCCGAGGGGCAGAGGGACCGGGGAGCTGTTTTTT	CASIPPRGRGTGELFF
TRBV27	TRBJ2-7	-	few	TGTGCCAGCAGTTTGGTACAGACCGACTACGAGCAGTACTTC	CASSLVQTDYEQYF
TRBV11-2	TRBJ2-7	-	-	TGTGCCAGCAGCTGGGAAAGCTCCTACGAGCAGTACTTC	CASSWESSYEQYF
TRBV6-1	TRBJ1-1	-	few	TGTGCCAGCAGCCACCTCCAGGGGAACACTGAAGCTTTCTTT	CASSHLQGNTEAFF
TRBV2	TRBJ2-7	-	-	TGTGCCAGTTTCGGAGGGGGCGAAGGCGACGAGCAGTACTTC	CASFGGGEGDEQYF
TRBV3-1	TRBJ1-2	-	-	TGTGCCAGCAGCCAAGGTATTGTCGGCTACACCTTC	CASSQGIVGYTF
TRBV12-5	TRBJ1-1	-	-	TGTGCTAGTGGTTTTCTTTCCCACACTGAAGCTTTCTTT	CASGFLSHTEAFF
TRBV7-9	TRBJ2-1	TRBD2	-	TGTGCCAGCAGCAGACGGACTAGCGGGTCTGACAATGAGCAGTTCTTC	CASSRRTSGSDNEQFF
TRBV28	TRBJ2-7	-	-	TGTGCCAGCAGTTTTCGAGGGGTGCCCGAGCAGTACTTC	CASSFRGVPEQYF
TRBV6-5	TRBJ1-1	-	few	TGTGCCAGCAGTTACAATCCTGGGGGCTACACTGAAGCTTTCTTT	CASSYNPGGYTEAFF
TRBV27	TRBJ2-7	TRBD2	-	TGTGCCAGCAGTTTTGGTAATAGCGGGGTCTACGAGCAGTACTTC	CASSFGNSGVYEQYF
TRBV28	TRBJ2-3	TRBD2	-	TGTGCCAGCAGTACGACCCATAGCGGGTTCCGCACAGATACGCAGTATTTT	CASSTTHSGFRTDTQYF
TRBV5-1	TRBJ1-1	TRBD1	-	TGCGCCAGCAGCTGGACAGGAGGAGTGTCTGAAGCTTTCTTT	CASSWTGGVSEAFF
TRBV27	TRBJ2-2	-	-	TGTGCCAGCACCCCTCAAGGCCCTGGGGAGCTGTTTTTT	CASTPQGPGELFF
TRBV27	TRBJ1-5	TRBD1	-	TGTGCCAGCAGTTTATCCGGACAGGGAAACCAGCCCCAGCATTTT	CASSLSGQGNQPQHF
TRBV10-2	TRBJ2-1	TRBD2	-	TGCGCCAGCAGTGCCAAACTAGCGGGAGGCTACAATGAGCAGTTCTTC	CASSAKLAGGYNEQFF
TRBV20-1	TRBJ2-7	-	once	TGCAGTGCTAGAGGTCCACCCCTACCCTACGAGCAGTACTTC	CSARGPPLPYEQYF
TRBV19	TRBJ2-1	TRBD2	-	TGTGCCAGTAGTATTTTGGGGGGGGTTTACAATGAGCAGTTCTTC	CASSILGGVYNEQFF
TRBV5-1	TRBJ2-4	TRBD2	few	TGCGCCAGCAGCCTCACTAGCGGGGAAAACATTCAGTACTTC	CASSLTSGENIQYF
TRBV29-1	TRBJ1-2	-	-	TGCAGCGTTGAATCCCTTTGGGGGGAAAGGGGCTATGGCTACACCTTC	CSVESLWGERGYGYTF
TRBV4-1	TRBJ1-1	TRBD1	-	TGCGCCAGCCAGACAGGGGTGAGCACTGAAGCTTTCTTT	CASQTGVSTEAFF
TRBV27	TRBJ2-5	-	-	TGTGCCAGCAGTTGGACGCTAAACCAAGAGACCCAGTACTTC	CASSWTLNQETQYF
TRBV27	TRBJ2-7	-	-	TGTGCCAGCAGTTCCCCGACACCTTACGAGCAGTACTTC	CASSSPTPYEQYF
TRBV30	TRBJ2-7	TRBD2	few	TGTGCCTGGAGTGTAGTCCTAGCGGGAGCCTACGAGCAGTACTTC	CAWSVVLAGAYEQYF
TRBV6-4	TRBJ2-3	-	once	TGTGCCAGCTCTGGGGGGACTGGCACAGATACGCAGTATTTT	CASSGGTGTDTQYF
TRBV19	TRBJ1-1	TRBD1	-	TGTGCCAGTAGTTCCGAGCCTGACAGGGAGATCACTGAAGCTTTCTTT	CASSSEPDREITEAFF
TRBV18	TRBJ2-7	-	-	TGTGCCAGCTCACAGTCCAACAGCTACGAGCAGTACTTC	CASSQSNSYEQYF
TRBV6-1	TRBJ2-7	TRBD1	-	TGTGCCAGCAGCCCATTAGGGGGCCGGGCGAACTACGAGCAGTACTTC	CASSPLGGRANYEQYF
TRBV7-6	TRBJ2-7	-	-	TGTGCCAGCAGCTTAAGTGTGGTGTACGAGCAGTACTTC	CASSLSVVYEQYF